The 2 T cell receptor beta chains presented below share a single source sample, sequenced in a study of shared clonotypes between healthy human individuals. Using immunoSEQ multiplex PCR, the repertoire was profiled, and TCRdb retains in-frame clones only, with some absent. In the table there are around 2.5 million clones, 93% of which are singletons. The sequenced sample was naive CD4+ T cells from PBMCs. Specified subset: CD45RA+ positively selected. The receptors come from a man aged 18 to 30 in good health. Some clones in this sample may be carry-over from other donors' samples.

The sample holds one count of this clone. The chain couples TRBV5-1 to TRBJ1-1; maybe TRBD1 (5 bases). The germline CDR1 and CDR2 sequences are SGHRS and YFSETQ. The ends were cut back, 4 bases at V and 0 bases at J, with 28 bases in the middle. This CDR3 is built from 20 residues. Here the CDR3 DNA reads TGCGCCAGCAGCGGAAGTGAACAGGACCTTTATTCGCGGATGAACACTGAAGCTTTCTTT. Translated: CASSGSEQDLYSRMNTEAFF. Together with reference TRBV5-1 and TRBJ1-1, the CDR3 gives the full variable domain: KAGVTQTPRYLIKTRGQQVTLSCSPISGHRSVSWYQQTPGQGLQFLFEYFSETQRNKGNFPGRFSGRQFSNSRSEMNVSTLELGDSALYLCASSGSEQDLYSRMNTEAFFGQGTRLTVV.

The rearrangement uses TRBV28 and TRBJ1-1, with D possibly TRBD1 on 5 matching bases. The germline V and J ends were trimmed by 3 bases and 11 bases, with 13 bases remaining between them. Per the germline V gene, CDR1 is MDHEN and CDR2 is SYDVKM. This CDR3 region has 12 residues. The CDR3, as DNA: TGTGCCAGCAGTTTCGGGGGTCGGGTTGCTTTCTTT. Its protein product is CASSFGGRVAFF.